Shown below are 17 T cell receptor beta chains from a single sample sequenced in a study of cytomegalovirus exposure and HLA in healthy donors (dated by TCRdb to 2015 to 2018). Libraries were constructed by the immunoSEQ multiplex PCR assay. For the multiplex PCR, a mixture combining 60 forward primers for TCR Vbeta segments and 13 reverse primers for TCR Jbeta segments was used. TCRdb provides this immuneACCESS table in a form limited to in-frame rearrangements. Some clones are lacking; in checked studies, under half of them reflect an unresolved V gene, and why the rest are absent is not known. The sample profile shows 70,000 or so clones; 86% of them were found once. Clones ranked in the top ten supply roughly 2% of the sample. Sequences were obtained from PBMCs. The receptor source for this set is a woman aged 30 to 39 in good health and CMV-seronegative.

The chain combines TRBV12-5 with TRBJ2-1, with 13 bases matching TRBD2. CDR1 is LGHNT and CDR2 is FRNRAP in the germline V gene. The V gene end was trimmed by 1 base and the J gene end by 7 bases; junction bases not matched to a gene: 7. CDR3 size: 17 residues. Here the CDR3 reads CASGLALAGGPFNEQFF. The DNA of the CDR3 is TGTGCTAGTGGTTTGGCACTAGCGGGAGGGCCGTTTAATGAGCAGTTCTTC.

This clone was detected a few times. The chain carries TRBV5-1 and TRBJ2-2; weak D call: TRBD1 (5 bases). Germline V gene data show CDR1 as SGHRS and CDR2 as YFSETQ. This CDR3 is built from 15 residues. V was pared by 0 bases and J by 1 base, with 7 bases between. The CDR3 DNA follows: TGCGCCAGCAGCTTGGCACAGGTGAACACCGGGGAGCTGTTTTTT. This sequence encodes CASSLAQVNTGELFF.

To note about this clone: The junction does not match germline at one end; this may be a read error. In the same sample, other DNA sequences code for this CDR3. The V gene is TRBV7-6, the J gene TRBJ2-3; perhaps TRBD2 as D (5 bases). CDR3 length: 17 amino acids. Germline V gives CDR1 SGHVS, CDR2 FNYEAQ. The chain's CDR3 is CASSLSSAVASTDTQYF. For the CDR3, the DNA is TGCGCCAGCAGCTTATCCTCAGCGGTGGCTAGCACAGATACGCAGTATTTT. The full variable domain, completed using reference TRBV7-6 and TRBJ2-3, is GAGVSQSPRYKVTKRGQDVALRCDPISGHVSLYWYRQALGQGPEFLTYFNYEAQQDKSGLPNDRFSAERPEGSISTLTIQRTEQRDSAMYRCASSLSSAVASTDTQYFGPGTRLTVL.

The rearrangement links TRBV30 to TRBJ1-2; tentatively, D is TRBD1 (5 bases). Germline V CDR1 and CDR2: GTSNPN, SVGIG (reference sequence). This CDR3 contains 11 residues. Trimming removed 2 bases from V and 8 bases from J, with 9 bases in between. The CDR3 coding sequence is TGTGCCTGGAGTAGTCAGGGAGGCTACACCTTC. This sequence encodes CAWSSQGGYTF.

The V and J genes are TRBV7-6 and TRBJ1-2; no reliable D call. Trimming removed 1 base from V and 1 base from J, with 10 bases in between. The CDR3 is made up of 15 amino acids. The germline gives CDR1 SGHVS, CDR2 FNYEAQ. The CDR3 DNA reads TGTGCCAGCAGCTTAGTCGGAGGGCTTAACTATGGCTACACCTTC. Its translation is CASSLVGGLNYGYTF.

This rearrangement joins TRBV7-2 to TRBJ1-1; D is possibly TRBD1 (6 bases). V was cut by 6 bases and J by 2 bases, with 13 bases left in between. The CDR3 runs to 14 residues. The germline V gene encodes CDR1 SGHTA and CDR2 FQGNSA. For the CDR3, the DNA is TGTGCCAGCAGAACCGGACAGTATAACACTGAAGCTTTCTTT. Protein sequence: CASRTGQYNTEAFF.

The rearrangement joins TRBV6-1 to TRBJ2-7, with 7 bases that match TRBD2. Per the germline V gene, CDR1 is MNHNS and CDR2 is SASEGT. The J segment lost 3 bases and the V segment lost 4 bases, leaving 6 bases of the junction unmatched. The CDR3 is 14 residues long. The CDR3 nucleotides read TGTGCCAGCAGTGTCCATACTAGCGACTACGAGCAGTACTTC. As protein: CASSVHTSDYEQYF.

V is TRBV10-2 and J is TRBJ2-3; 14 positions agree with TRBD2. CDR1 WSHSY and CDR2 SAAADI come from the germline V gene. With 7 bases clipped from V and 7 bases from J, the junction kept 10 bases outside the gene matches. The CDR3 is 16 residues long. The CDR3 bases are TGCGCCAGCACCGAGAAGACTAGCGGGAGGGAAAATACGCAGTATTTT. Translation gives CASTEKTSGRENTQYF.

This chain links TRBV11-2 with TRBJ2-3, with D unresolved. The CDR3 covers 12 residues. Germline loops: CDR1 SGHAT, CDR2 FQNNGV. Trimming cost V 2 bases and J 4 bases, with 4 bases left between them. The CDR3 loop reads CASSLSSDTQYF. The CDR3, as DNA: TGTGCCAGCAGCTTATCTTCAGATACGCAGTATTTT.

V and J are TRBV6-4 and TRBJ2-3; D is undetermined. Germline V gene lookup returns CDR1 MRHNA and CDR2 SNTAGT. Trimming took off 0 bases at V and 3 bases at J, with 4 bases between the two ends. The CDR3 length is 13 residues. The CDR3, as DNA: TGTGCCAGCAGTGACTCTACTACAGATACGCAGTATTTT. This encodes CASSDSTTDTQYF.

DNA for the CDR3: TGCGCCAGCAGCCAAGAACCCACCGAGAGCACAGATACGCAGTATTTT. It yields the protein CASSQEPTESTDTQYF. This chain uses TRBV4-1 with TRBJ2-3; D remains unclear. The CDR3 runs 16 residues. Germline V lookup: CDR1 MGHRA, CDR2 YSYEKL. V was trimmed by 0 bases and J by 0 bases, leaving 10 bases between them.

The V call is TRBV7-9, the J call TRBJ2-7, with D possibly matching TRBD2 (5 bases). The V gene lost 5 bases and the J gene lost 7 bases, with 15 bases spanning the gap. Germline V gene data show CDR1 as SEHNR and CDR2 as FQNEAQ (reference sequence). This CDR3 contains 13 residues. The CDR3 loop reads CASSPRTSTEQYF. For the CDR3, the DNA is TGTGCCAGCAGCCCACGGACTTCTACTGAGCAGTACTTC.

This clone has only a few counts. The CDR3 region has the DNA TGTGCCAGCAGTGGGGAGGCAGGGGGCCCAAACGAGCAGTACTTC. Translating gives CASSGEAGGPNEQYF. The chain uses TRBV6-1 and TRBJ2-7, with 8 nucleotides matching TRBD1. The trim removed 4 bases at V and 5 bases at J, leaving 10 bases unmatched. CDR1 and CDR2 from the germline V gene are MNHNS and SASEGT. This CDR3 has 15 residues.

This clone came up once. This chain links TRBV29-1 with TRBJ2-3; 7 bases agree with TRBD1. Trimming removed 5 bases from V and 2 bases from J; junction bases left unmatched: 10. The CDR3 is 15 amino acids. Germline CDR1 is SQVTM and CDR2 is ANQGSEA. As DNA, the CDR3 is TGCAGCGTTCTCCCAGGGACAGCACTCACAGATACGCAGTATTTT. It translates to CSVLPGTALTDTQYF.

As regards this clone: It is unclear where the CDR3 begins or ends on the DNA, so no DNA is shown, and the CDR3 is as TCRdb lists it. The rearrangement uses TRBV6-5 and TRBJ1-2; whether TRBD1, the table's D call, matches the DNA was not checked. Germline CDR1 and CDR2: MNHEY and SVGAGI. The CDR3 is 14 amino acids long, termini counted. The CDR3 reads CASSTSGQDYGYTF.

This clone appeared a few times. This chain uses TRBV6-1 with TRBJ2-1, with 8 nucleotides matching TRBD1. The germline V gene encodes CDR1 MNHNS and CDR2 SASEGT. CDR3 length: 15 amino acids. CDR3 bases: TGTGTATGTGAGGGACAGGCCGGCTCCTACAATGAGCAGTTCTTC. Protein product: CVCEGQAGSYNEQFF.

The V gene is TRBV27, the J gene TRBJ1-1, with D possibly being TRBD1 (6 bases). Trimming took 6 bases from V and 7 from J, leaving 15 bases between them. The CDR3 covers 13 residues. The germline gives CDR1 MNHEY, CDR2 SMNVEV (reference sequence). The CDR3 nucleotides read TGTGCCAGCAGGGAGCGACAGGTAAATGAAGCTTTCTTT. Its translation is CASRERQVNEAFF.